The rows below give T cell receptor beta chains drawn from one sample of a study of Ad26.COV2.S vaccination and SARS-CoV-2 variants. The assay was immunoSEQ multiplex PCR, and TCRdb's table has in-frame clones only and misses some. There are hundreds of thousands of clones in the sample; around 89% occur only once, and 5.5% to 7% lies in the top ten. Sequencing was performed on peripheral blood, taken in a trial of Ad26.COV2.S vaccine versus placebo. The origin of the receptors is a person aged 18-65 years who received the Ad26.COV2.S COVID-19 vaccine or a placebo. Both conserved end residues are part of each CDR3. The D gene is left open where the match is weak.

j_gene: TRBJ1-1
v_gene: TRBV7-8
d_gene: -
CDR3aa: CASSLQGNTEAFF

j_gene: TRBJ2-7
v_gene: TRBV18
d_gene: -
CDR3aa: CASSPPAYEQYF

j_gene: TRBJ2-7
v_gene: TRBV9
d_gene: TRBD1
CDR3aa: CASSVMGDSIYEQYF

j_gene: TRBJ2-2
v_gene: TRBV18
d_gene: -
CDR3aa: CASSPPVGSSSGELFF

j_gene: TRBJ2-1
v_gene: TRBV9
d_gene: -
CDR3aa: CASQGGGSSYNEQFF

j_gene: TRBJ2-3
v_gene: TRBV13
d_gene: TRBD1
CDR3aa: CASSSTGVSTDTQYF

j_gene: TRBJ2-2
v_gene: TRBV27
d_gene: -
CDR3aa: CASSRDSVINTGELFF

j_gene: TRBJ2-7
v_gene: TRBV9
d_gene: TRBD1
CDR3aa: CASGMTGSYEQYF

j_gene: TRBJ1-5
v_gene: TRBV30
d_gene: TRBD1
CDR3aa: CAWRGQGNAGPQHF

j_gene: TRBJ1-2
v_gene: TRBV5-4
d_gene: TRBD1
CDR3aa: CASSARMGQGNIYGYTF

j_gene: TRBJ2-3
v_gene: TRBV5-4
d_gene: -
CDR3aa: CASSLRVSRTDTQYF

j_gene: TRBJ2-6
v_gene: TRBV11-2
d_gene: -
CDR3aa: CASRRLTVPGANVLTF

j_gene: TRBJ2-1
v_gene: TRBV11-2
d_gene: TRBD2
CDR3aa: CASSLVGGRASSYNEQFF

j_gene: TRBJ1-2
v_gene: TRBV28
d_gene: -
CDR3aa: CASSPLSYGYTF

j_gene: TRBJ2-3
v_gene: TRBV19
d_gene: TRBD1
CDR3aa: CASKSGGGGDTQYF

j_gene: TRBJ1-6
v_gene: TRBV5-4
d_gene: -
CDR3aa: CASSLGGGENSPLHF

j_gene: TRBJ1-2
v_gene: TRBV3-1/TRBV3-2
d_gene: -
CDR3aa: CASSQELMTAGYTF

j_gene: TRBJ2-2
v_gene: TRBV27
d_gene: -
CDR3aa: CASSTNTGELFF

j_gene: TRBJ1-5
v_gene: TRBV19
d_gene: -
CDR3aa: CASSTAGTVGDQPQHF

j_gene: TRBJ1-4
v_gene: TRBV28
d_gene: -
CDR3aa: CAIWGGLNREKLFF

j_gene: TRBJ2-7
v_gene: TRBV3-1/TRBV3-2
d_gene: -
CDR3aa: CASSQEHLGGYEQYF

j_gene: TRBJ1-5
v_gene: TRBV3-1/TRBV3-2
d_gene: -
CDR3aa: CASSQELPAGNQPQHF

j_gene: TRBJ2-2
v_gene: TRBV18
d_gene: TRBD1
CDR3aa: CASSLRQGSSTGELFF

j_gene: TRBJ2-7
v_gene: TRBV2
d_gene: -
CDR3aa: CASRTWYEQYF

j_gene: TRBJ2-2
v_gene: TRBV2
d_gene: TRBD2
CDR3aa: CASSDPSGNTGELFF

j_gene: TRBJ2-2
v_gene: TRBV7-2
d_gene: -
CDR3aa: CASSWGVAGELFF

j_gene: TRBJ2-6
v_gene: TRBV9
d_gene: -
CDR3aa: CASSVSLPGQIRSGANVLTF

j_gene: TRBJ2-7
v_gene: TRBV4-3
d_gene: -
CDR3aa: CASSQEGNTGLPYEQYF